This passage covers 18 T cell receptor beta chains from one sample sequenced in a study of blood T cells in healthy people across ages. Combining a sample-barcoded 5' primer with a J-beta primer mix, a second PCR ran for roughly 6 to 12 cycles. A single record per CDR3 protein comes from TCRdb applying MiXCR to the 5' RACE reads. The repertoire has 800,000 or so distinct CDR3 sequences, approximately 67% of them found once; the top ten carry roughly 25%. The sequencing sample was made of blood. The receptors here all came from a man aged 25 to 40 in good health.

This sequence joins TRBV5-5 and TRBJ2-1, with D maybe TRBD1 (8 bases). Germline CDR1 SGHKS, CDR2 YYEKEE (reference sequence). Trimming took 4 bases from V and 9 from J, leaving 20 bases between them. The CDR3 spans 15 residues. For the CDR3, the DNA is TGTGCCAGCAGCCTATGGACAGGGCGGGAGTCTGAGCAGTTCTTC. Its translation: CASSLWTGRESEQFF.

The chain is built from TRBV6-2 or TRBV6-3 and TRBJ2-1; D uncertain. There are 13 residues in the CDR3. Trimming left V 7 bases short and J 4 bases short, with 11 bases between. Germline V gene sequence: CDR1 MNHEY, CDR2 SVGEGT. CDR3 DNA sequence: TGTGCCAGCACCTCCACCCGTTACAATGAGCAGTTCTTC. This translates into CASTSTRYNEQFF.

V gene TRBV9 combines with J gene TRBJ1-4; the match to TRBD1 covers 10 bases. The germline V gene encodes CDR1 SGDLS and CDR2 YYNGEE. The CDR3 has 16 residues. J gave up 6 bases and V 0 bases, and 5 bases lay outside the gene matches. CDR3 in amino acids: CASSVEYGTGDEKLFF. CDR3 nucleotide sequence: TGTGCCAGCAGCGTAGAGTATGGGACAGGGGATGAAAAACTGTTTTTT.

J is TRBJ2-3 and V is TRBV7-9; 9 bases match TRBD2. The CDR3 runs 16 residues. Germline V gene sequence: CDR1 SEHNR, CDR2 FQNEAQ (reference sequence). The trim removed 1 base at V and 2 bases at J, leaving 4 bases unmatched. This CDR3 reads CASSLGAGGTTDTQYF. The CDR3 nucleotides are TGTGCCAGCAGCTTAGGAGCGGGGGGAACCACAGATACGCAGTATTTT.

In this sample, this clonotype turned up a few times. V usage is TRBV10-3 and J usage is TRBJ2-7; D may be TRBD1 or TRBD2 (5 bases each). Germline V gene lookup returns CDR1 ENHRY and CDR2 SYGVKD. The CDR3 loop spans 15 amino acids. V was shortened by 3 bases and J by 1 base, with 13 bases between the two germline ends. CDR3 residues: CAISDGTLISYEQYF. The CDR3 coding sequence is TGTGCCATCAGTGATGGGACGCTGATTTCCTACGAGCAGTACTTC.

The J gene is TRBJ1-3, the V gene TRBV28, with 7 bases matching TRBD1. The CDR3 covers 16 residues. Germline V lookup: CDR1 MDHEN, CDR2 SYDVKM. Trimming removed 8 bases from V and 4 bases from J; junction bases left unmatched: 14. The CDR3 is CASGDRARVLGNTIYF. In nucleotides, the CDR3 is TGTGCCAGCGGAGACAGGGCGCGGGTTCTCGGAAACACCATATATTTT.

A word on this clonotype: A read error may account for a junction end that differs from germline. The chain links TRBV4-3 to TRBJ2-1; D call uncertain. The CDR3 runs 14 residues. CDR1 LGHNA and CDR2 YSLEER come from the germline V gene. DNA of the CDR3: TGCGCCAACAGCCAAGATGAGACGCCGAATGAGCAGTTCTTC. It specifies CANSQDETPNEQFF.

V gene TRBV10-3 combines with J gene TRBJ2-3, with unresolved D. The CDR3 has 14 amino acids. V was clipped by 8 bases and J by 0 bases, with 12 bases between them. Germline loops: CDR1 ENHRY, CDR2 SYGVKD. The CDR3 bases are TGTGCCATCGGGGTTCAGCGTAGCACAGATACGCAGTATTTT. Protein: CAIGVQRSTDTQYF.

The V and J genes are TRBV10-3 and TRBJ2-3; 7 nucleotides agree with TRBD2. The CDR3 spans 14 residues. With 0 bases clipped from V and 5 bases from J, the junction kept 2 bases outside the gene matches. Per germline, CDR1 ENHRY and CDR2 SYGVKD. The CDR3 sequence is CAISESRGKDTQYF. The CDR3 DNA follows: TGTGCCATCAGTGAGTCGCGGGGGAAAGATACGCAGTATTTT.

Regarding this clonotype: Germline and junction disagree at one end, which may indicate a read error. This chain connects TRBV7-2 to TRBJ2-3, with 9 positions matching TRBD2. Germline V gene sequence: CDR1 SGHTA, CDR2 FQGNSA. The CDR3 has 17 residues. The CDR3 coding sequence is TGTGCCAGCAGCTTAGCGGGGCGGGGGGGAGGCACGGATACGCAGTATTTT. It translates to CASSLAGRGGGTDTQYF.

The rearrangement joins TRBV10-3 to TRBJ2-7; D is uncertain. Per germline, CDR1 ENHRY and CDR2 SYGVKD. Deletions cut 2 bases from V and 3 bases from J, with 5 bases between. The CDR3 consists of 12 residues. The CDR3 bases are TGTGCCATCAGTGAGGTTCTCTACGAGCAGTACTTC. Translating gives CAISEVLYEQYF.

V and J are TRBV29-1 and TRBJ2-1, with D uncertain. V was clipped by 6 bases and J by 7 bases, with 13 bases between them. The germline gives CDR1 SQVTM, CDR2 ANQGSEA. This CDR3 is 12 amino acids long. The CDR3: CSVIGQKNEQFF. DNA of the CDR3: TGCAGCGTGATAGGGCAGAAGAATGAGCAGTTCTTC.

CDR3 region: CASSFRYRLGSSGANVLTF. The CDR3 bases are TGTGCCAGCAGTTTCCGCTACAGGTTAGGGAGCTCTGGGGCCAACGTCCTGACTTTC. The V call is TRBV28, the J call TRBJ2-6; the D gene could be TRBD1 or TRBD2 (5 bases each). Germline CDR1 is MDHEN and CDR2 is SYDVKM. V lost 3 bases, J lost 0 bases, and 18 bases lay in between. The CDR3 spans 19 residues.

This clonotype has only a few counts. This chain connects TRBV20-1 to TRBJ1-4; perhaps TRBD1 as D (6 bases). In germline, CDR1 is DFQATT, CDR2 SNEGSKA (reference sequence). Trimming took off 3 bases at V and 1 base at J, with 9 bases between the two ends. The CDR3 consists of 14 residues. The CDR3 loop is CSASPGVTNEKLFF. Here the CDR3 DNA reads TGCAGTGCTAGCCCAGGGGTAACTAATGAAAAACTGTTTTTT.

The rearrangement links TRBV5-1 to TRBJ2-5, with D perhaps matching TRBD1 (5 bases). The DNA end favors TRBJ2-7, so the J call may be wrong. The CDR3 length is 14 residues. Per germline, CDR1 SGHRS and CDR2 YFSETQ. The CDR3 region is CASSLEGDSYEQYF. CDR3 coding DNA: TGCGCCAGCAGCTTGGAAGGGGATTCCTACGAGCAGTACTTC.

The rearrangement uses TRBV27 and TRBJ2-4; 9 bases agree with TRBD2. TRBJ2-7 explains the end of the DNA better; the J call may be wrong. The CDR3 is 16 residues long. Per the germline V gene, CDR1 is MNHEY and CDR2 is SMNVEV (reference sequence). Written as DNA, the CDR3 is TGTGCCAGCAGTTTGACGGCGGGGGGGGTCCCCTACGAGCAGTACTTC. It specifies CASSLTAGGVPYEQYF.

The V and J genes are TRBV3-1 and TRBJ2-7, with D perhaps given as TRBD1 or TRBD2 (5 bases each). The V end was cut by 5 bases, the J end by 4 bases, with 12 bases between. Per the germline V gene, CDR1 is LGHDT and CDR2 is YNNKEL (reference sequence). The CDR3 consists of 13 residues. The CDR3 is CASSTEWGYEQYF. The CDR3 coding sequence is TGTGCCAGCAGCACAGAATGGGGGTACGAGCAGTACTTC.

The CDR3 is CASSISPGLHYNEQFF. The CDR3 nucleotides read TGTGCCAGCAGCATCTCACCCGGGCTCCACTACAATGAGCAGTTCTTC. The chain employs TRBV7-3 and TRBJ2-1; D is unclear. There are 16 residues in the CDR3. CDR1 is SGHTA and CDR2 is FQGTGA in the germline V gene. The ends were cut back, 5 bases at V and 3 bases at J, with 17 bases in the middle.